The clone carrying this TCR beta chain was observed at least ten times. The CDR3 consists of 15 residues. V lost 0 bases, J lost 10 bases, and 6 bases stayed unmatched. Per germline, CDR1 LGHNA and CDR2 YSLEER. The treatment is: oral pan-JAK inhibitor, 5-10 mg twice daily. This sample stems from a study of CD8+ T cells in alopecia areata. Extraction of RNA preceded its reverse transcription into cDNA, which served as the sequencing template. Measured with immunoSEQ multiplex PCR; TCRdb has only the in-frame clones, and not every one. The sample includes roughly 180,000 clones, approximately 60% of them seen just once.

The starting material was CD4+ T cells sorted from blood, obtained at week 4, from a patient treated with tofacitinib. The TCR originated in a human donor with alopecia areata. The chain employs TRBV4-3 and TRBJ1-6; TRBD1 matches 7 bases. This CDR3 reads CASSQETGRGSPLHF. As DNA, the CDR3 is TGCGCCAGCAGCCAAGAGACAGGGCGTGGATCACCCCTCCACTTT.